This paragraph covers one T cell receptor beta chain sequence. Its target is unknown. The sample is drawn from a study of T cell repertoires in cytomegalovirus infection. Study as a whole: Public TCR beta signatures indicated both CMV infection and matching HLA type. Overall study findings and caveats: Cumulative frequency of public TCR beta families picked out carriers of CMV plus the relevant HLA. CMV-specific HLA-C-restricted TCR beta clonotypes dominated the ex vivo response.

From the reads, TCRdb called clonotypes with MiXCR, one entry per CDR3 protein. The table includes about 230,000 distinct CDR3 sequences, roughly 23% detected once. Germline V CDR1 and CDR2: DFQATT, SNEGSKA (reference sequence). V was clipped by 6 bases and J by 1 base; unmatched bases: 8. This CDR3 is 15 amino acids long. Source material: CD8+ T cells from PBMCs. This sequence was found in a human donor in good health (CMV status not recorded). Some clones in this sample may be carry-over from other donors' samples. The chain couples TRBV20-1 to TRBJ2-1; 8 bases map to TRBD2. The CDR3 is CSATGSGVSYNEQFF. In nucleotides, the CDR3 is TGCAGTGCCACGGGTAGCGGGGTTTCCTACAATGAGCAGTTCTTC.